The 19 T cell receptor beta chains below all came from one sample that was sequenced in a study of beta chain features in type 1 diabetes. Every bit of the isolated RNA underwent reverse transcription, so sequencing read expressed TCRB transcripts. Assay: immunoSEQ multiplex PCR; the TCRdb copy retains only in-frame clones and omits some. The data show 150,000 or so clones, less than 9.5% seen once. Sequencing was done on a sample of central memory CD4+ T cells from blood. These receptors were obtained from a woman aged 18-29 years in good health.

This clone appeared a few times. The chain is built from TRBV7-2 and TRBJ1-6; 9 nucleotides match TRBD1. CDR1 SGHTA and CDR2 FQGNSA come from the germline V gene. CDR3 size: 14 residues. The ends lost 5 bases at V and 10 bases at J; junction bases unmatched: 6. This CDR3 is CASSPGTGKSPLHF. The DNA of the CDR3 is TGTGCCAGCAGCCCCGGGACAGGGAAATCACCCCTCCACTTT.

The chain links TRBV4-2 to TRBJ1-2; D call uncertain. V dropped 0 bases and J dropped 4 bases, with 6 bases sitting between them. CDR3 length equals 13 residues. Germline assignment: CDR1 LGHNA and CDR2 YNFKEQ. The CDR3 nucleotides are TGTGCCAGCAGCCAAGAGGGCAGCTATGGCTACACCTTC. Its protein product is CASSQEGSYGYTF.

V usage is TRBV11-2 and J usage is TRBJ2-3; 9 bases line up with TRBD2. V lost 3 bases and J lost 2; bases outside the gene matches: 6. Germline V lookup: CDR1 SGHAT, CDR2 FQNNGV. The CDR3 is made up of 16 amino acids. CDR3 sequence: CASSLGLAGNTDTQYF. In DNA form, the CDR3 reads TGTGCCAGCAGCTTGGGCCTAGCGGGGAACACAGATACGCAGTATTTT.

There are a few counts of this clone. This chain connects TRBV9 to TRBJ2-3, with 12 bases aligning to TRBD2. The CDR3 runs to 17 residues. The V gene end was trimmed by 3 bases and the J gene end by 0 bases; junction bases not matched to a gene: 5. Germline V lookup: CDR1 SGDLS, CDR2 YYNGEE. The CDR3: CASSARGLAGSTDTQYF. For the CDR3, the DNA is TGTGCCAGCAGCGCGAGGGGACTAGCGGGTAGCACAGATACGCAGTATTTT.

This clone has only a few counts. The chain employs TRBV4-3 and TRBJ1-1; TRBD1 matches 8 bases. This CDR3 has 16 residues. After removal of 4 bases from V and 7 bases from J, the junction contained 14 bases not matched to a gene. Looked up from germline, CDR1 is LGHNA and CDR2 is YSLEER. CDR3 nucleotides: TGCGCCAGCAGCCCCTCCCTAGGGGACAGGAGTGGTGAAGCTTTCTTT. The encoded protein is CASSPSLGDRSGEAFF.

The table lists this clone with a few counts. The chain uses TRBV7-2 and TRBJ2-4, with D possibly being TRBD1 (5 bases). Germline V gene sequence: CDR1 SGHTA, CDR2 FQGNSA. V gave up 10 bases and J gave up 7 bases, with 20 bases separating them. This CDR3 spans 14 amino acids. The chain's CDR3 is CAISGRGNVNIQYF. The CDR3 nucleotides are TGTGCCATAAGTGGAAGGGGAAACGTGAACATTCAGTACTTC.

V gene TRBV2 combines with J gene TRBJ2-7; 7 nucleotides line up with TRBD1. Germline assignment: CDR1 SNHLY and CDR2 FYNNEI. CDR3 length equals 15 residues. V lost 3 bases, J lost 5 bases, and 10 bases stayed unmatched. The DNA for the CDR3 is TGTGCCAGCAGTGACGCCGGGACAGCGTTCGACGAGCAGTACTTC. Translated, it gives CASSDAGTAFDEQYF.

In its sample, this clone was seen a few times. CDR3 residues: CSVKSREADTQYF. CDR3 DNA sequence: TGCAGCGTTAAAAGCAGGGAAGCAGATACGCAGTATTTT. The V gene is TRBV29-1, the J gene TRBJ2-3; TRBD1 might be the D (5 bases). The CDR3 spans 13 residues. Germline V gives CDR1 SQVTM, CDR2 ANQGSEA. Trimming shortened V by 5 bases and J by 4 bases, and 13 bases separated the two germline ends.

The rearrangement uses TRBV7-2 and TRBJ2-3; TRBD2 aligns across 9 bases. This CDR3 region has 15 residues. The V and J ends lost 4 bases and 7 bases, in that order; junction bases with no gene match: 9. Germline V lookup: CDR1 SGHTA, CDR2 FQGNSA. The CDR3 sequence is CASSSQGGGANTQYF. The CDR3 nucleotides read TGTGCCAGCAGCTCCCAAGGCGGGGGGGCGAATACGCAGTATTTT.

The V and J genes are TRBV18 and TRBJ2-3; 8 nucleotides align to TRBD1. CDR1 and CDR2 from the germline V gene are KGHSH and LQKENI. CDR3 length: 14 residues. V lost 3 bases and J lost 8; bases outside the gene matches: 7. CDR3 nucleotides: TGTGCCAGCTCACCTCCTCAGGGGGCGAGTACGCAGTATTTT. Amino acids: CASSPPQGASTQYF.

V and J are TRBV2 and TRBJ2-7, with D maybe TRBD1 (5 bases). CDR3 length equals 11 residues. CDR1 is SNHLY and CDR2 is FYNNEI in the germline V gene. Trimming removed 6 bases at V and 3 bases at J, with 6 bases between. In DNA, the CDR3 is TGTGCCAGCAGCGACAGCTACGAGCAGTACTTC. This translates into CASSDSYEQYF.

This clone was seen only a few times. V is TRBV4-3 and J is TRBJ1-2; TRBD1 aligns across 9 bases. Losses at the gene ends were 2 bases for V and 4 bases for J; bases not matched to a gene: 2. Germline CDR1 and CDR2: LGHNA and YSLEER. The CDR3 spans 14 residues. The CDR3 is CASSQSGQGYGYTF. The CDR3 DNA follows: TGCGCCAGCAGCCAATCGGGACAGGGCTATGGCTACACCTTC.

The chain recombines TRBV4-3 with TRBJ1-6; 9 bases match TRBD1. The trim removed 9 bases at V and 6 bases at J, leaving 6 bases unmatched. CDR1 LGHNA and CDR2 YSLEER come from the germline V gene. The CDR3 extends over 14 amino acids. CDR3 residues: CASSGGQGNSPLHF. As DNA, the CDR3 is TGCGCCAGTTCGGGGGGACAGGGTAATTCACCCCTCCACTTT.

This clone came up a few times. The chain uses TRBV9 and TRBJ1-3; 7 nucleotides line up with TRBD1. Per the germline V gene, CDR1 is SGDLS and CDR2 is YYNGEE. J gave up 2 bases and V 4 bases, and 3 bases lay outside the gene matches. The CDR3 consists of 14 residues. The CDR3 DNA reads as TGTGCCAGCAGCTCAACAGGGGCTGGAAACACCATATATTTT. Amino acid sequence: CASSSTGAGNTIYF.

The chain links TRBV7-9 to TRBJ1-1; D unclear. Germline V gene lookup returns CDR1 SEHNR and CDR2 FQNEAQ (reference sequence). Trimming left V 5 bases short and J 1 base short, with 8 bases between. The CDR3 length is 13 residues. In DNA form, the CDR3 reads TGTGCCAGCAGCACCGGGAGGAACACTGAAGCTTTCTTT. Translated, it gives CASSTGRNTEAFF.

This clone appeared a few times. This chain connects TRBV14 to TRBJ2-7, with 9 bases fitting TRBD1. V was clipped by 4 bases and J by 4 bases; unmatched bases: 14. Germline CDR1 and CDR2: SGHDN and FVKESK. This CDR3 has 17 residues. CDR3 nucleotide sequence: TGTGCCAGCAGCCTTTTATCCGGGACAGGGATTTTTTACGAGCAGTACTTC. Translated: CASSLLSGTGIFYEQYF.

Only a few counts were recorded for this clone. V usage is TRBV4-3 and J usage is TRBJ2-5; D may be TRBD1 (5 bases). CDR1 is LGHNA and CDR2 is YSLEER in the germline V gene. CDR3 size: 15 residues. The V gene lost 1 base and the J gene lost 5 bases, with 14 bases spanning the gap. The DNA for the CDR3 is TGCGCCAGCAGCCAAGTTGGCCAGGGATGGGAGACCCAGTACTTC. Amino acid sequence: CASSQVGQGWETQYF.

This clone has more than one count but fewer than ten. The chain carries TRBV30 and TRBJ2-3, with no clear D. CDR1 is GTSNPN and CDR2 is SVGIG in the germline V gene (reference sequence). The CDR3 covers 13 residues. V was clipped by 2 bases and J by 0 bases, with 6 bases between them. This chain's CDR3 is CAWSMRSTDTQYF. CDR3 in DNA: TGTGCCTGGAGTATGAGGAGCACAGATACGCAGTATTTT. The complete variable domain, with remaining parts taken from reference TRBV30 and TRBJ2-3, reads SQTIHQWPATLVQPVGSPLSLECTVEGTSNPNLYWYRQAAGRGLQLLFYSVGIGQISSEVPQNLSASRPQDRQFILSSKKLLLSDSGFYLCAWSMRSTDTQYFGPGTRLTVL.

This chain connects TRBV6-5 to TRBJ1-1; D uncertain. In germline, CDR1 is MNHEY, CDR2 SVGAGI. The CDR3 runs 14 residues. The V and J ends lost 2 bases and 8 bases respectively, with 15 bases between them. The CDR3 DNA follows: TGTGCCAGCAGTTACGACACAGTAGGAACCGAAGCTTTCTTT. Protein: CASSYDTVGTEAFF.